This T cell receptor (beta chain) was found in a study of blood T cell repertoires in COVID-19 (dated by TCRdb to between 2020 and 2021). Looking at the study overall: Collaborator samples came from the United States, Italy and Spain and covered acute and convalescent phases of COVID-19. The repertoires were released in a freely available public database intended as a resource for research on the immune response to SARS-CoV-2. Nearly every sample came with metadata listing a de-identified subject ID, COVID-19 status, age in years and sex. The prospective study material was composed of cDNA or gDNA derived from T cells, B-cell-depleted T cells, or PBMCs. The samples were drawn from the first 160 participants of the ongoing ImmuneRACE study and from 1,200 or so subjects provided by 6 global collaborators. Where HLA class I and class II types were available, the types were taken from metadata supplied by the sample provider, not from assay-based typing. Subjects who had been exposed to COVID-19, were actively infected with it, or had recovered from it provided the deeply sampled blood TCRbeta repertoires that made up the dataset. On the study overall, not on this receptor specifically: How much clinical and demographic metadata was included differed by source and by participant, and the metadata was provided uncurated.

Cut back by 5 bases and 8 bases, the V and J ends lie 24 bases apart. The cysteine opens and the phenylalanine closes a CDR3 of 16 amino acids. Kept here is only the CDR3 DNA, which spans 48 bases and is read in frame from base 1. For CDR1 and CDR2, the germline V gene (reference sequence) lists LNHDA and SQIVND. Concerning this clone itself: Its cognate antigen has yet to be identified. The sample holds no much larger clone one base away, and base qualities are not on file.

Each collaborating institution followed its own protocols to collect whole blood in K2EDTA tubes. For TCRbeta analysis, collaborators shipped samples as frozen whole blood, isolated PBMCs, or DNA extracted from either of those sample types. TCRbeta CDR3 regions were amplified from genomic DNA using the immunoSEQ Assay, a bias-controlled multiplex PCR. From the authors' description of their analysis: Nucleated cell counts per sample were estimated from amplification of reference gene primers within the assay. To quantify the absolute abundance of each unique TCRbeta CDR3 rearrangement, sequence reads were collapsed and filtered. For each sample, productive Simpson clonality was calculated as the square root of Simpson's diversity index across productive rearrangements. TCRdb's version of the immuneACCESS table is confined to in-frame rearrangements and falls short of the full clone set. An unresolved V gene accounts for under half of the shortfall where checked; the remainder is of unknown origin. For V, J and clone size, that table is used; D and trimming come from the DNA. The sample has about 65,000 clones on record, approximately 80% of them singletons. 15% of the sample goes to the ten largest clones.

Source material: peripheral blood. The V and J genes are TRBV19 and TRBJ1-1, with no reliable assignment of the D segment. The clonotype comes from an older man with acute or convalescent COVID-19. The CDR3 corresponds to CASSDRSGGRTSEAFF. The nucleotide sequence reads TGTGCCAGTAGTGACCGTTCGGGAGGGCGAACTTCAGAAGCTTTCTTT.